This T cell receptor (beta chain) stems from a study of blood T cell repertoires in COVID-19. V was clipped by 5 bases and J by 7 bases, with 14 bases between them. From germline, CDR1 is MDHEN and CDR2 SYDVKM. This CDR3 has 14 amino acids. Sequencing used immunoSEQ multiplex PCR; TCRdb keeps in-frame clones, though not all of them. The sample holds around 160,000 clones; 70% to 90% are singletons and the top ten take roughly 11%. Sequencing was performed on peripheral blood. The receptor was isolated from a human donor in a cohort sampled during active COVID-19. The chain links TRBV28 to TRBJ1-4; a weak D match, TRBD1 (6 bases). CDR3 sequence: CASSLTGPSEKLFF. The DNA for the CDR3 is TGTGCCAGCAGTCTGACAGGCCCTAGTGAAAAACTGTTTTTT.